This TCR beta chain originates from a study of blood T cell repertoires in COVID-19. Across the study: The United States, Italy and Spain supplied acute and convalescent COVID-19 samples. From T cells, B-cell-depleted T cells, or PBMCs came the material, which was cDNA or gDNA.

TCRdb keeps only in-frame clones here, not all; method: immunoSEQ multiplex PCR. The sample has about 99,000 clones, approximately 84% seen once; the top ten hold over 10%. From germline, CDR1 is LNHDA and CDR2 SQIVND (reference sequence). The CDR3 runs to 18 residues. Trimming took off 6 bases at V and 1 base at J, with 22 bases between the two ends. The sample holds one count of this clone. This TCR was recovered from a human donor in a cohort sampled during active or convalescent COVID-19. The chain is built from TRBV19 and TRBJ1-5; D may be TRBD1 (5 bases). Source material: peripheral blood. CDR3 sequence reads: CASRITLRDSISNQPQHF. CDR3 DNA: TGTGCCAGTAGAATAACCCTGAGAGACAGCATAAGCAATCAGCCCCAGCATTTT.